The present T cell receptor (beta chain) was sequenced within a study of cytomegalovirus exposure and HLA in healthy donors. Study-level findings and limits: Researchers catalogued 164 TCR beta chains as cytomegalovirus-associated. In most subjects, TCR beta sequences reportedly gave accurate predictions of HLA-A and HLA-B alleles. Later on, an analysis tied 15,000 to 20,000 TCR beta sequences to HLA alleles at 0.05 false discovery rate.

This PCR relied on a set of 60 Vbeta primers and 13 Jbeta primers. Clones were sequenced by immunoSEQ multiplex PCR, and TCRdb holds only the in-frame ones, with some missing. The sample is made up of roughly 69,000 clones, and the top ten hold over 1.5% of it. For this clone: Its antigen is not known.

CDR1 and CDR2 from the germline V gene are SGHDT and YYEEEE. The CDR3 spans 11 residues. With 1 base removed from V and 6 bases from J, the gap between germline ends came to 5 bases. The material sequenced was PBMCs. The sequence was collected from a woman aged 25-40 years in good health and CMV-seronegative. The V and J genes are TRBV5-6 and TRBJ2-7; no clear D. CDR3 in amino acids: CASSLTGEQYF. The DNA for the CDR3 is TGTGCCAGCAGCTTGACGGGCGAGCAGTACTTC.